These 22 T cell receptor beta chains originate from one sample sequenced in a study of OX40 agonist ivuxolimab in advanced cancers. Libraries were built with the immunoSEQ multiplex PCR assay. Sourced from immuneACCESS, this table was stored by TCRdb with only in-frame sequences that have V and J called. A share of the clones is absent; for the studies checked, an unresolved V gene accounts for under half, and the remainder has no known explanation. This sample is represented by 70,000 or so clones; around 83% of them were singletons. In total, the top ten clones hold around 0.78% of the sample. Sequencing used CD4+ or CD8+ T cells sorted from blood, obtained in a trial of the OX40 agonist ivuxolimab. The receptors stem from an adult with an advanced solid tumor such as melanoma, head and neck, liver or kidney cancer.

This chain connects TRBV6-5 to TRBJ2-1, with 9 bases aligning to TRBD1. CDR1 MNHEY and CDR2 SVGAGI come from the germline V gene. Unmatched junction bases numbered 8, after V lost 8 bases and J lost 9 bases. The CDR3 runs to 13 residues. The CDR3: CASLGTGPSEQFF. The DNA for the CDR3 is TGTGCCAGCCTCGGGACAGGGCCAAGTGAGCAGTTCTTC.

This rearrangement joins TRBV29-1 to TRBJ1-2; possible D gene TRBD1, 6 bases. The germline V and J ends were trimmed by 5 bases and 3 bases, with 7 bases remaining between them. This CDR3 is 11 amino acids long. From germline, CDR1 is SQVTM and CDR2 ANQGSEA. CDR3 sequence reads: CSVHRDYGYTF. The CDR3 DNA reads TGCAGCGTTCACAGGGACTATGGCTACACCTTC.

This chain joins TRBV18 and TRBJ2-1, with 11 bases matching TRBD2. The germline V gene encodes CDR1 KGHSH and CDR2 LQKENI. V trimming: 2 bases; J trimming: 8 bases; junction bases outside the gene matches: 2. This CDR3 contains 14 residues. The CDR3 loop reads CASSPTSGSDEQFF. CDR3 nucleotide sequence: TGTGCCAGCTCACCAACTAGCGGGAGTGATGAGCAGTTCTTC.

The chain is built from TRBV7-9 and TRBJ1-2; possible D gene TRBD1, 5 bases. Germline V gene data show CDR1 as SEHNR and CDR2 as FQNEAQ (reference sequence). The CDR3 loop spans 14 amino acids. V was pared by 2 bases and J by 5 bases, with 12 bases between. The CDR3 coding sequence is TGTGCCAGCAGCTTATTCCCCCAGGGATATGGCTACACCTTC. Translated, it gives CASSLFPQGYGYTF.

The rearrangement links TRBV27 to TRBJ2-7; TRBD1 matches at 10 bases. The germline V gene encodes CDR1 MNHEY and CDR2 SMNVEV (reference sequence). J gave up 2 bases and V 5 bases, and 15 bases lay outside the gene matches. The CDR3 has 18 residues. The CDR3 DNA follows: TGTGCCAGCAGTCGGGACAGGGGAGGATCTACCCTCGCCTACGAGCAGTACTTC. As protein: CASSRDRGGSTLAYEQYF.

This chain links TRBV7-2 with TRBJ1-5; possible D gene TRBD1, 6 bases. Trimming took off 5 bases at V and 6 bases at J, with 14 bases between the two ends. The germline V gene has CDR1 SGHTA and CDR2 FQGNSA. This CDR3 region has 14 residues. CDR3: CASSLQGLGQPQHF. The CDR3, as DNA: TGTGCCAGCAGCCTACAGGGTCTCGGTCAGCCCCAGCATTTT.

The chain combines TRBV2 with TRBJ1-6, with D perhaps matching TRBD1 (6 bases). Per germline, CDR1 SNHLY and CDR2 FYNNEI. The CDR3 covers 13 residues. Trimming cost V 8 bases and J 5 bases, with 10 bases left between them. For the CDR3, the DNA is TGTGCCAGCTTGGACAGAAATAATTCACCCCTCCACTTT. Translating it yields CASLDRNNSPLHF.

The chain uses TRBV4-1 and TRBJ1-5, with D possibly TRBD1 on 5 matching bases. This CDR3 is built from 16 residues. Germline V gives CDR1 MGHRA, CDR2 YSYEKL. V was trimmed by 1 base and J by 3 bases, leaving 13 bases between them. The CDR3 DNA reads TGCGCCAGCAGCCAAGTTGGGTTGGGGGACAATCAGCCCCAGCATTTT. Its protein product is CASSQVGLGDNQPQHF.

A single count supports this clone. The V call is TRBV28, the J call TRBJ2-7, with 13 bases identical to TRBD2. Losses at the gene ends were 5 bases for V and 3 bases for J; bases not matched to a gene: 4. Germline CDR1 and CDR2: MDHEN and SYDVKM. The CDR3 is 15 residues long. Here the CDR3 DNA reads TGTGCCAGCAGTCCCGGACTAGCGGGGGTCTACGAGCAGTACTTC. This codes for CASSPGLAGVYEQYF.

The chain couples TRBV6-5 to TRBJ2-7; TRBD1 aligns across 9 bases. Germline CDR1 reads MNHEY; CDR2 reads SVGAGI. The J segment lost 5 bases and the V segment lost 8 bases, leaving 4 bases of the junction unmatched. CDR3 length: 12 residues. The CDR3 DNA follows: TGTGCCAGCGGGACAGGGAGTAACGAGCAGTACTTC. Its translation is CASGTGSNEQYF.

In DNA form, the CDR3 reads TGTGCCATCAGCCCCGGTCCGGAAAAACTGTTTTTT. It is translated as CAISPGPEKLFF. The V and J genes are TRBV10-3 and TRBJ1-4; no reliable D call. V was cut by 6 bases and J by 8 bases, with 10 bases left in between. The germline gives CDR1 ENHRY, CDR2 SYGVKD. The CDR3 is 12 residues long.

The chain uses TRBV5-1 and TRBJ2-3, with D perhaps matching TRBD1 (5 bases). The germline gives CDR1 SGHRS, CDR2 YFSETQ. The CDR3 consists of 15 residues. Trimming removed 0 bases from V and 9 bases from J, with 17 bases in between. CDR3: CASSLEGPPQLTQYF. CDR3 coding DNA: TGCGCCAGCAGCTTGGAGGGGCCTCCCCAGTTGACGCAGTATTTT.

The sample holds one count of this clone. V is TRBV19 and J is TRBJ1-6; D unresolved. CDR1 and CDR2 from the germline V gene are LNHDA and SQIVND (reference sequence). The germline V and J ends were trimmed by 7 bases and 3 bases, with 7 bases remaining between them. The CDR3 is 13 residues long. The CDR3 DNA reads TGTGCCAGTATGCGGGGCTATAATTCACCCCTCCACTTT. This encodes CASMRGYNSPLHF.

The CDR3 region is CASSFVEGSTDTQYF. The CDR3 nucleotides are TGCGCCAGCAGCTTTGTCGAGGGTAGCACAGATACGCAGTATTTT. This rearrangement joins TRBV5-1 to TRBJ2-3; D might be TRBD2 (5 bases). The V end was cut by 2 bases, the J end by 0 bases, with 10 bases between. The V gene's germline CDR1 is SGHRS and CDR2 YFSETQ. The CDR3 has 15 residues.

V usage is TRBV7-9 and J usage is TRBJ2-5, with TRBD1 as a possible D gene (6 bases). Germline V gene data show CDR1 as SEHNR and CDR2 as FQNEAQ (reference sequence). CDR3 size: 16 residues. V was clipped by 5 bases and J by 1 base, with 17 bases between them. CDR3 residues: CASSPRTAGVQETQYF. Here the CDR3 DNA reads TGTGCCAGCAGCCCGAGAACCGCAGGGGTCCAAGAGACCCAGTACTTC.

This clone was observed a single time. The rearrangement uses TRBV4-2 and TRBJ2-2, with 7 positions matching TRBD2. The CDR3 totals 16 residues. Germline V gives CDR1 LGHNA, CDR2 YNFKEQ. V shed 1 base, J shed 5 bases, and the junction held 7 bases outside the gene matches. The CDR3 sequence is CASSQGKRAGTGELFF. For the CDR3, the DNA is TGTGCCAGCAGCCAAGGGAAACGAGCGGGGACCGGGGAGCTGTTTTTT.

This chain connects TRBV4-1 to TRBJ2-3; 12 bases match TRBD2. V gave up 5 bases and J gave up 1 base; unmatched junction bases: 16. The germline CDR1 and CDR2 sequences are MGHRA and YSYEKL. CDR3 size: 20 residues. CDR3 in DNA: TGCGCCAGCAGCACCCATGGGTCGGCGACTAGCGGGAGAGGCACAGATACGCAGTATTTT. It is translated as CASSTHGSATSGRGTDTQYF.

On this clone itself: An end of the junction does not agree with germline; a read error may underlie this. The chain joins TRBV5-3 to TRBJ1-2; D is perhaps TRBD1 (5 bases). TRBV5-3 is flagged as an ORF with uncertain function. CDR3 size: 15 residues. CDR3 protein: CASSLGWDRKRGYTF. Here the CDR3 DNA reads TGTGCCAGCAGCTTGGGCTGGGACCGAAAGCGTGGCTACACCTTC.

V gene TRBV5-5 combines with J gene TRBJ1-2, with D unclear. Germline CDR1 is SGHKS and CDR2 is YYEKEE (reference sequence). The germline V and J ends were trimmed by 4 bases and 3 bases, with 13 bases remaining between them. The CDR3 is 14 residues long. In nucleotides, the CDR3 is TGTGCCAGCAGCCCATTAGAGGCCCACTATGGCTACACCTTC. Translated: CASSPLEAHYGYTF.

DNA for the CDR3: TGCGCCAGCAGCCAAGAAACCAGTGAAACGGAGACCCAGTACTTC. Translating gives CASSQETSETETQYF. The chain uses TRBV4-3 and TRBJ2-5; D gene unclear. The CDR3 sequence is 15 residues long. V gave up 0 bases and J gave up 5 bases, with 13 bases separating them. Per the germline V gene, CDR1 is LGHNA and CDR2 is YSLEER.

This chain joins TRBV30 and TRBJ2-5; the D gene is possibly TRBD2 (5 bases). The CDR3 contains 14 residues. CDR1 and CDR2 (germline): GTSNPN, SVGIG (reference sequence). The V and J ends lost 2 bases and 3 bases respectively, with 13 bases between them. CDR3 in amino acids: CAWSTTGSEETQYF. The CDR3 nucleotides read TGTGCCTGGAGTACCACGGGTAGCGAAGAGACCCAGTACTTC. The whole variable domain, filled in from reference TRBV30 and TRBJ2-5, reads SQTIHQWPATLVQPVGSPLSLECTVEGTSNPNLYWYRQAAGRGLQLLFYSVGIGQISSEVPQNLSASRPQDRQFILSSKKLLLSDSGFYLCAWSTTGSEETQYFGPGTRLLVL.

The V gene is TRBV29-1, the J gene TRBJ2-1, with 9 bases lining up with TRBD1. Germline V gene lookup returns CDR1 SQVTM and CDR2 ANQGSEA. V lost 2 bases, J lost 2 bases, and 13 bases stayed unmatched. The CDR3 has 18 amino acids. CDR3 coding DNA: TGCAGCGTTGAACCCACAGGGGGCCCATTAAATACCTACAATGAGCAGTTCTTC. Translating it yields CSVEPTGGPLNTYNEQFF.